This T cell receptor (beta chain) is from a study of cytomegalovirus exposure and HLA in healthy donors. On the study more broadly: The 110 million or so unique TCR beta sequences, from approximately 170 million T cells, were found by an earlier analysis.

The CDR3 extends over 12 amino acids. V was pared by 5 bases and J by 6 bases, with 11 bases between. The germline V gene encodes CDR1 SEHNR and CDR2 FQNEAQ (reference sequence). With 60 Vbeta and 13 Jbeta primers, the PCR was carried out. Clones were read by immunoSEQ multiplex PCR, and TCRdb kept only the in-frame ones, dropping some. The sample contains over 85,000 clones, approximately 76% of which appear only once. Remarks on this clone: What it binds is unknown.

The study, taken as a whole, reports: Being indistinguishable, some V segments were excluded, TRBV6-2 and TRBV6-3 among them. The investigators catalogued 150 to 200 TCR beta chains as cytomegalovirus-associated. Previous analysis showed most TCR beta V segments were productive about 87% or about 30% of the time.

This sequence originates from a man aged 40-49 years in good health and CMV-seronegative. The material sequenced was PBMCs. The rearrangement uses TRBV7-9 and TRBJ2-7; D may be TRBD1 (6 bases). In nucleotides, the CDR3 is TGTGCCAGCAGCATCGCAGGGGCCGAGCAGTACTTC. It codes for CASSIAGAEQYF.